One and the same sample provided the 29 T cell receptor beta chains below, sequenced in a study of blood T cell repertoires in COVID-19. Generated by immunoSEQ multiplex PCR, the TCRdb table keeps only in-frame clones and is missing some. The sample lists some 160,000 clones, approximately 83% occurring once. The specimen was peripheral blood. Receptors originate from a woman at least 80 years old with acute or convalescent COVID-19.

This clone was detected only a few times. The rearrangement uses TRBV5-1 and TRBJ2-7; the D gene is possibly TRBD2 (5 bases). Germline V lookup: CDR1 SGHRS, CDR2 YFSETQ. The ends were cut back, 0 bases at V and 2 bases at J, with 12 bases in the middle. The CDR3 extends over 15 amino acids. The CDR3 protein is CASSLVGAGTYEQYF. The DNA of the CDR3 is TGCGCCAGCAGCTTGGTGGGAGCCGGGACCTACGAGCAGTACTTC.

The chain has TRBV9 and TRBJ1-2, with 7 nucleotides matching TRBD1. J gave up 6 bases and V 4 bases, and 9 bases lay outside the gene matches. CDR1 is SGDLS, CDR2 YYNGEE, per germline. CDR3 length: 14 residues. The CDR3 protein is CASSPGQRPNGYTF. CDR3 bases: TGTGCCAGCAGCCCGGGACAGCGACCTAATGGCTACACCTTC.

This clone was counted a few times. V and J are TRBV9 and TRBJ1-1, with 7 bases that match TRBD1. The junction had 7 bases not matched to a gene; V was cut back by 4 bases and J by 4 bases. In germline, CDR1 is SGDLS, CDR2 YYNGEE. The CDR3 runs 14 residues. The chain's CDR3 is CASSTQGWGTEAFF. CDR3 coding DNA: TGTGCCAGCAGCACACAGGGGTGGGGCACTGAAGCTTTCTTT.

In DNA form, the CDR3 reads TGTGCCAGTAGTACCCAGACAGGGGGGACTGAAGCTTTCTTT. It yields the protein CASSTQTGGTEAFF. This sequence joins TRBV19 and TRBJ1-1, with 9 positions matching TRBD1. The CDR3 has 14 amino acids. V lost 4 bases to trimming and J lost 5 bases; unmatched junction nucleotides: 5. Germline-derived CDR1 and CDR2 are LNHDA and SQIVND (reference sequence).

The chain employs TRBV7-6 and TRBJ2-1, with TRBD2 identical over 7 bases. Germline V CDR1 and CDR2: SGHVS, FNYEAQ. CDR3 size: 16 residues. V lost 5 bases, J lost 0 bases, and 7 bases stayed unmatched. CDR3 nucleotide sequence: TGTGCCAGCAGCCCTGGGGGGGGTAGCTCCTACAATGAGCAGTTCTTC. Translation gives CASSPGGGSSYNEQFF.

This clone was seen a single time. This rearrangement joins TRBV6-5 to TRBJ1-2; a weak D match, TRBD1 (5 bases). The length of the CDR3 is 15 residues. CDR1 and CDR2 (germline): MNHEY, SVGAGI. V shed 2 bases and J shed 8 bases, with 18 bases lying between them. For the CDR3, the DNA is TGTGCCAGCAGTTACGTCCGGGGGAGCGTAAGCGGCTACACCTTC. Translating gives CASSYVRGSVSGYTF.

CDR3 region: CASSPLGPTSTNEKLFF. CDR3 nucleotides: TGTGCCAGCTCACCGCTGGGCCCTACTTCAACTAATGAAAAACTGTTTTTT. This chain connects TRBV18 to TRBJ1-4; D is uncertain. CDR1 is KGHSH and CDR2 is LQKENI in the germline V gene. The CDR3 is made up of 17 amino acids. The V end lost 3 bases, the J end lost 0 bases, and 14 bases lay between the germline ends.

The CDR3 spells CASSIRTMNSGNTIYF. CDR3 coding DNA: TGTGCCAGCAGTATCAGGACAATGAACTCTGGAAACACCATATATTTT. V gene TRBV2 combines with J gene TRBJ1-3; perhaps TRBD1 as D (5 bases). V shed 5 bases and J shed 0 bases, with 14 bases lying between them. CDR1 is SNHLY and CDR2 is FYNNEI in the germline V gene. The CDR3 is made up of 16 amino acids. Using reference TRBV2 and TRBJ1-3 for the parts outside the CDR3, the full variable domain is EPEVTQTPSHQVTQMGQEVILRCVPISNHLYFYWYRQILGQKVEFLVSFYNNEISEKSEIFDDQFSVERPDGSNFTLKIRSTKLEDSAMYFCASSIRTMNSGNTIYFGEGSWLTVV.

The chain is built from TRBV6-2 or TRBV6-3 and TRBJ2-7; 13 bases are a match to TRBD2. The germline gives CDR1 MNHEY, CDR2 SVGEGT. V shed 0 bases and J 3 bases; nucleotides not matched to a gene: 2. The CDR3 is 16 amino acids. CDR3 nucleotides: TGTGCCAGCAGTTACTCACTAGCGGGGGGGCACTACGAGCAGTACTTC. As protein: CASSYSLAGGHYEQYF.

This chain uses TRBV18 with TRBJ2-3; no clear D. V dropped 3 bases and J dropped 3 bases, with 13 bases sitting between them. Per the germline V gene, CDR1 is KGHSH and CDR2 is LQKENI. This CDR3 region has 15 residues. CDR3 coding DNA: TGTGCCAGCTCACCCAGCGTGTCTGCAACAGATACGCAGTATTTT. Protein product: CASSPSVSATDTQYF.

CDR3 loop: CASSEVANYGYTF. Here the CDR3 DNA reads TGTGCCAGCAGTGAAGTGGCCAACTATGGCTACACCTTC. This chain connects TRBV2 to TRBJ1-2; D remains unclear. The CDR3 extends over 13 amino acids. CDR1 is SNHLY and CDR2 is FYNNEI in the germline V gene. Trimming shortened V by 1 base and J by 2 bases, and 5 bases separated the two germline ends.

This clone turned up a few times. This chain connects TRBV10-3 to TRBJ1-5; the D gene is possibly TRBD1 (5 bases). The CDR3 totals 20 residues. The V gene's germline CDR1 is ENHRY and CDR2 SYGVKD. Trimming cost V 0 bases and J 0 bases, with 21 bases left between them. The CDR3 spells CAISESGGGTLPLSNQPQHF. In DNA, the CDR3 is TGTGCCATCAGTGAGTCGGGGGGAGGGACGCTCCCCCTTAGCAATCAGCCCCAGCATTTT.

About this clone: Other nucleotide sequences from this sample produce the same CDR3. The chain recombines TRBV4-3 with TRBJ2-5, with unresolved D. V shed 0 bases and J shed 5 bases, with 7 bases lying between them. CDR1 is LGHNA and CDR2 is YSLEER in the germline V gene. This CDR3 comprises 13 residues. The DNA for the CDR3 is TGCGCCAGCAGCCAAGATCTCCGGGAGACCCAGTACTTC. Protein product: CASSQDLRETQYF.

The chain has TRBV5-4 and TRBJ2-1; 7 bases align to TRBD2. V was pared by 2 bases and J by 6 bases, with 5 bases of the junction left unmatched. CDR3 size: 14 residues. Germline V lookup: CDR1 SGHNT, CDR2 YYREEE (reference sequence). This chain's CDR3 is CASSLRGSPNEQFF. CDR3 bases: TGTGCCAGCAGCTTACGCGGGAGTCCCAATGAGCAGTTCTTC.

The CDR3 sequence: CASSLRGGWGNTEAFF. The CDR3 region has the DNA TGTGCCAGCAGCTTGAGAGGGGGTTGGGGGAACACTGAAGCTTTCTTT. The chain links TRBV5-5 to TRBJ1-1, with D possibly TRBD1 on 6 matching bases. Germline assignment: CDR1 SGHKS and CDR2 YYEKEE (reference sequence). The CDR3 has 16 amino acids. Trimming cost V 1 base and J 1 base, with 14 bases left between them.

V gene TRBV5-1 combines with J gene TRBJ2-1; 7 bases are shared with TRBD1. The junction had 7 bases not matched to a gene; V was cut back by 4 bases and J by 3 bases. Germline loops: CDR1 SGHRS, CDR2 YFSETQ. The CDR3 is made up of 15 amino acids. CDR3 DNA: TGCGCCAGCAGCCCGGACGGGGACAGCTACAATGAGCAGTTCTTC. The encoded protein is CASSPDGDSYNEQFF.

The V call is TRBV9, the J call TRBJ2-7; tentatively, D is TRBD2 (5 bases). The CDR3 extends over 13 amino acids. CDR1 is SGDLS, CDR2 YYNGEE, per germline. Trimming pared 4 bases from V and 9 bases from J, leaving 17 bases between. As DNA, the CDR3 is TGTGCCAGCAGCCGAAGTGGGGAGAACTTGCAGTACTTC. This encodes CASSRSGENLQYF.

This chain connects TRBV4-1 to TRBJ2-7; TRBD2 is a possible D gene (6 bases). Germline CDR1 MGHRA, CDR2 YSYEKL. V lost 5 bases and J 1 base, leaving 18 bases between the germline ends. The CDR3 is 16 residues long. The CDR3 DNA sequence: TGCGCCAGCAGCACTCGGGACCGAAGCGGGTCCTACGAGCAGTACTTC. It is translated as CASSTRDRSGSYEQYF.

The J gene is TRBJ2-3, the V gene TRBV7-2; 8 bases agree with TRBD1. The CDR3 is made up of 16 amino acids. J was trimmed by 4 bases and V by 4 bases; bases with no gene match: 10. Germline V gene sequence: CDR1 SGHTA, CDR2 FQGNSA. CDR3 protein: CASSSGGPRGSDTQYF. For the CDR3, the DNA is TGTGCCAGCAGCTCAGGGGGCCCTAGAGGGTCAGATACGCAGTATTTT.

This chain links TRBV30 with TRBJ2-2; no definite D call. The germline CDR1 and CDR2 sequences are GTSNPN and SVGIG (reference sequence). CDR3 length: 14 amino acids. V was pared by 0 bases and J by 3 bases, with 8 bases between. This CDR3 reads CAWSVLQDTGELFF. The CDR3 bases are TGTGCCTGGAGTGTACTACAAGACACCGGGGAGCTGTTTTTT.

This rearrangement joins TRBV4-2 to TRBJ2-2; 13 bases are a match to TRBD2. The CDR3 extends over 21 amino acids. The J segment lost 3 bases and the V segment lost 0 bases, leaving 13 bases of the junction unmatched. The germline V gene has CDR1 LGHNA and CDR2 YNFKEQ. The CDR3 sequence: CASSQEIRTGGLAGYTGELFF. CDR3 sequence (DNA): TGTGCCAGCAGCCAAGAAATCAGGACAGGGGGACTAGCGGGGTACACCGGGGAGCTGTTTTTT.

This rearrangement joins TRBV11-3 to TRBJ1-1; D uncertain. This CDR3 comprises 14 residues. Trimming removed 5 bases at V and 4 bases at J, with 14 bases between. The germline gives CDR1 SGHNT, CDR2 YENEEA. The CDR3: CASSPGTEATEAFF. CDR3 bases: TGTGCCAGCAGCCCGGGAACTGAGGCCACTGAAGCTTTCTTT.

This clone was counted once. V usage is TRBV5-1 and J usage is TRBJ2-1, with D maybe TRBD1 (6 bases). The V and J ends lost 4 bases and 7 bases respectively, with 18 bases between them. This CDR3 is built from 15 residues. CDR1 and CDR2 (germline): SGHRS, YFSETQ. The CDR3 region has the DNA TGCGCCAGCAGCCAGGGGACCAACCCCGCGAATGAGCAGTTCTTC. Translating it yields CASSQGTNPANEQFF.

The rearrangement links TRBV5-1 to TRBJ2-5; D unresolved. CDR1 and CDR2 (germline): SGHRS, YFSETQ. The V end was cut by 1 base, the J end by 3 bases, with 16 bases between. There are 16 residues in the CDR3. The chain's CDR3 is CASSLRAQPPKETQYF. In DNA form, the CDR3 reads TGCGCCAGCAGCTTGAGAGCTCAACCCCCGAAAGAGACCCAGTACTTC.

This clone was recorded once. The V gene is TRBV11-1, the J gene TRBJ2-1, with TRBD2 as a possible D gene (6 bases). CDR1 and CDR2 from the germline V gene are SGHAT and FQDESV (reference sequence). V was clipped by 1 base and J by 2 bases, with 12 bases between them. The CDR3 covers 16 residues. The CDR3 DNA sequence: TGTGCCAGCAGCTTAGGAACGGGGGTGGCCTACAATGAGCAGTTCTTC. Translating gives CASSLGTGVAYNEQFF.

This chain uses TRBV2 with TRBJ2-5; 8 nucleotides agree with TRBD1. V lost 6 bases and J lost 2; bases outside the gene matches: 11. This CDR3 spans 16 amino acids. Germline V CDR1 and CDR2: SNHLY, FYNNEI. CDR3 nucleotide sequence: TGTGCCAGCAGCCTGGACAGGGCCGGGGGACAAGAGACCCAGTACTTC. As protein: CASSLDRAGGQETQYF.

The rearrangement uses TRBV5-4 and TRBJ2-5, with 8 bases matching TRBD2. Germline assignment: CDR1 SGHNT and CDR2 YYREEE (reference sequence). V lost 0 bases to trimming and J lost 5 bases; unmatched junction nucleotides: 3. This CDR3 has 14 residues. The CDR3 region is CASSLDRTSETQYF. CDR3 in DNA: TGTGCCAGCAGCTTGGATCGGACTAGCGAGACCCAGTACTTC.

The V gene is TRBV7-2, the J gene TRBJ1-2; 7 nucleotides line up with TRBD1. Trimming took 5 bases from V and 3 from J; bases not matched to a gene: 6. The CDR3 is 14 residues long. Germline V lookup: CDR1 SGHTA, CDR2 FQGNSA. CDR3 DNA: TGTGCCAGCAGCATTCAGGGGGGTGACTATGGCTACACCTTC. Translation gives CASSIQGGDYGYTF.

The rearrangement joins TRBV21-1 to TRBJ1-5; TRBD1 was called by the table and not checked on the DNA. TRBV21-1 is a documented pseudogene. The CDR3 is 20 residues long. The CDR3 nucleotides are TGTGCCAGCAGACACCACCGAGGGGGGGGACAGGGGTCTAAGTGGTGGCCCCAGCATTTT. It codes for CASRHHRGGGQGSKWWPQHF.